The 14 T cell receptor beta chains given below trace back to one sample, sequenced in a study of cytomegalovirus exposure and HLA in healthy donors. With 60 Vbeta and 13 Jbeta primers, the PCR was carried out. Repertoires were generated with immunoSEQ multiplex PCR, while TCRdb's copy carries only in-frame clones and drops some. The repertoire consists of about 160,000 clones, with roughly 79% occurring once and the leading ten covering 1.5% to 1.9%. Sequencing was done on a sample of PBMCs. These receptors came from a man between 40 and 49 years old in good health and CMV-seronegative.

The rearrangement links TRBV4-1 to TRBJ2-2; 9 bases match TRBD2. The germline CDR1 and CDR2 sequences are MGHRA and YSYEKL. V trimming: 3 bases; J trimming: 6 bases; junction bases outside the gene matches: 8. CDR3 length equals 16 residues. The CDR3 protein is CASSHPTAGGPGELFF. In DNA form, the CDR3 reads TGCGCCAGCAGCCATCCCACAGCGGGAGGACCCGGGGAGCTGTTTTTT.

This clone showed up just a few times. The rearrangement links TRBV11-2 to TRBJ2-1; weak D call: TRBD1 (5 bases). CDR1 SGHAT and CDR2 FQNNGV come from the germline V gene. V shed 4 bases and J shed 5 bases, with 15 bases lying between them. The CDR3 covers 15 residues. The CDR3 coding sequence is TGTGCCAGCAGCTACCGGATTTCCAGGGACAATGAGCAGTTCTTC. Amino acids: CASSYRISRDNEQFF.

The chain recombines TRBV18 with TRBJ2-2, with TRBD1 matching over 7 bases. Per germline, CDR1 KGHSH and CDR2 LQKENI. Trimming at V came to 3 bases and at J to 7 bases, leaving 11 bases not matched to a gene. This CDR3 is built from 16 residues. CDR3 nucleotides: TGTGCCAGCTCACCCGCCGACAGGGTGGCCGTCGGGGAGCTGTTTTTT. As protein: CASSPADRVAVGELFF.

This clone has just a few counts. This rearrangement joins TRBV11-2 to TRBJ2-3; TRBD2 is a possible D gene (5 bases). The germline V gene encodes CDR1 SGHAT and CDR2 FQNNGV. V lost 0 bases, J lost 4 bases, and 14 bases lay in between. The CDR3 consists of 16 residues. DNA for the CDR3: TGTGCCAGCAGCTTAGATCGGACTCGTTCTGCAGATACGCAGTATTTT. It translates to CASSLDRTRSADTQYF.

This chain connects TRBV5-4 to TRBJ2-7; D might be TRBD2 (6 bases). With 4 bases removed from V and 1 base from J, the gap between germline ends came to 15 bases. Per the germline V gene, CDR1 is SGHNT and CDR2 is YYREEE (reference sequence). There are 15 residues in the CDR3. This chain's CDR3 is CASSPAGLLSYEQYV. For the CDR3, the DNA is TGTGCCAGCAGCCCCGCGGGACTTCTATCCTACGAGCAGTACGTC.

This clone was seen more than once but under ten times. The J gene is TRBJ1-1, the V gene TRBV6-5; D is unclear. The V end was cut by 2 bases, the J end by 8 bases, with 12 bases between. The germline gives CDR1 MNHEY, CDR2 SVGAGI. The CDR3 runs to 13 residues. The CDR3: CASSYIMGREAFF. CDR3 nucleotides: TGTGCCAGCAGTTACATCATGGGCAGGGAAGCTTTCTTT.

This clone was counted a few times. This sequence joins TRBV27 and TRBJ1-3; D is ambiguous. V lost 3 bases and J lost 4, with 7 bases in between. From germline, CDR1 is MNHEY and CDR2 SMNVEV (reference sequence). The CDR3 covers 13 residues. The CDR3 spells CASSFQFGNTIYF. The CDR3 DNA reads as TGTGCCAGCAGTTTCCAATTCGGAAACACCATATATTTT.

As concerns this clone: The junction departs from germline at one end; a sequencing error may be responsible. The CDR3 DNA is TGTTCCAGCAGCCCAACAGGGAATGGCTACACCTTC. Translating it yields CSSSPTGNGYTF. V usage is TRBV7-9 and J usage is TRBJ1-2, with D perhaps TRBD1 (6 bases). Germline CDR1 reads SEHNR; CDR2 reads FQNEAQ (reference sequence). CDR3 size: 12 residues.

Remarks on this clone: The sample holds other DNA sequences that translate to the same CDR3. The J gene is TRBJ1-1, the V gene TRBV5-1; D not certain. The CDR3 consists of 13 residues. Deletions cut 7 bases from V and 1 base from J, with 11 bases between. Germline values: CDR1 SGHRS, CDR2 YFSETQ. Here the CDR3 reads CASHSHQNTEAFF. As DNA, the CDR3 is TGCGCCAGCCACAGTCACCAGAACACTGAAGCTTTCTTT.

About this clone: One end of the junction is discordant with germline, which a read error may explain. The rearrangement uses TRBV7-9 and TRBJ1-1; 7 bases fit TRBD1. This CDR3 region has 13 residues. CDR1 SEHNR and CDR2 FQNEAQ come from the germline V gene (reference sequence). The CDR3 is CASSLGGPTEAFF. The CDR3 nucleotides are TGTGCCAGCAGTTTAGGGGGCCCCACTGAAGCTTTCTTT.

V gene TRBV6-5 combines with J gene TRBJ2-1; no clear D. CDR1 is MNHEY and CDR2 is SVGAGI in the germline V gene. V was trimmed by 0 bases and J by 6 bases, leaving 9 bases between them. CDR3 length: 14 amino acids. The CDR3 here is CASSYSSKPNEQFF. In DNA form, the CDR3 reads TGTGCCAGCAGTTACTCGTCCAAGCCCAATGAGCAGTTCTTC.

The chain uses TRBV27 and TRBJ1-6; D is unclear. CDR3 size: 15 residues. Germline lookup yields CDR1 MNHEY and CDR2 SMNVEV (reference sequence). Trimming stripped 5 bases from V and 11 bases from J, with 19 bases between. The chain's CDR3 is CASSPLGSGGPPLHF. In nucleotides, the CDR3 is TGTGCCAGCAGTCCCCTGGGCAGCGGAGGGCCACCCCTCCACTTT.

The rearrangement joins TRBV28 to TRBJ2-5; 7 positions match TRBD1. The DNA matches TRBJ2-7 better at its end, which makes the J call doubtful. The germline gives CDR1 MDHEN, CDR2 SYDVKM. The length of the CDR3 is 13 residues. CDR3 in DNA: TGTGCCAGCAGTGGGGACAGTACCTACGAGCAGTACTTC. Its translation: CASSGDSTYEQYF.

The rearrangement joins TRBV5-5 to TRBJ2-1; 8 nucleotides agree with TRBD1. V lost 7 bases to trimming and J lost 2 bases; unmatched junction nucleotides: 5. Germline values: CDR1 SGHKS, CDR2 YYEKEE (reference sequence). The CDR3 sequence is 14 residues long. The CDR3 nucleotides are TGTGCCAGCGTCCGGGACAGGACCTACAATGAGCAGTTCTTC. Encoded protein: CASVRDRTYNEQFF. Supplemented by reference TRBV5-5 and TRBJ2-1, the full variable domain reads DAGVTQSPTHLIKTRGQQVTLRCSPISGHKSVSWYQQVLGQGPQFIFQYYEKEERGRGNFPDRFSARQFPNYSSELNVNALLLGDSALYLCASVRDRTYNEQFFGPGTRLTVL.